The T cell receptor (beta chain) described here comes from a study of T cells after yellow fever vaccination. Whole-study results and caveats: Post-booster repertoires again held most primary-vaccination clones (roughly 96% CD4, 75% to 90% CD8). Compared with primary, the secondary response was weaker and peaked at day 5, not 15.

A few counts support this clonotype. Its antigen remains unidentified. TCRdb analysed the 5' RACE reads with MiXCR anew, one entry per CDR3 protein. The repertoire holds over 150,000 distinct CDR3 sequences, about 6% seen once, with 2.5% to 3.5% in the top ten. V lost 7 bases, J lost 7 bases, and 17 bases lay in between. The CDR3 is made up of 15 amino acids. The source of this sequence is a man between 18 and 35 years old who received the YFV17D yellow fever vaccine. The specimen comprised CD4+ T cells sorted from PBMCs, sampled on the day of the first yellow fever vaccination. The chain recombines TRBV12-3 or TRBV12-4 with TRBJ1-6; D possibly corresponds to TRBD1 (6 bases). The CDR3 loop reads CASTITGGGNSPLHF. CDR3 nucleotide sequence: TGTGCCAGCACTATAACGGGGGGCGGCAATTCACCCCTCCACTTT.